The present entry profiles one T cell receptor (beta chain) with its context. This sample was taken from a study of T cell responses to AZD1222 COVID-19 vaccine. The V gene's germline CDR1 is LNHNV and CDR2 YYDKDF (reference sequence). The CDR3 sequence is 12 residues long. Trimming took 0 bases from V and 6 from J, leaving 6 bases between them. Libraries were prepared by immunoSEQ multiplex PCR; TCRdb keeps only in-frame clonotypes and omits some of them. Seen here are some 200,000 clones, roughly 94% observed once, and the top ten hold around 1.5%. The source is an adult who received the MenACWY meningococcal vaccine as a control. The gene calls are TRBV15 and TRBJ2-7; no definite D call. The sequenced sample was peripheral blood, obtained 28 days after the second dose of the MenACWY control vaccine. The CDR3 region is CATSRDYLEQYF. In nucleotides, the CDR3 is TGTGCCACCAGCAGAGATTATCTCGAGCAGTACTTC. Drawing the rest from reference TRBV15 and TRBJ2-7, the complete variable domain is DAMVIQNPRYQVTQFGKPVTLSCSQTLNHNVMYWYQQKSSQAPKLLFHYYDKDFNNEADTPDNFQSRRPNTSFCFLDIRSPGLGDTAMYLCATSRDYLEQYFGPGTRLTVT.